This T cell receptor (beta chain) comes out of a study of tumor and adjacent non-tumor tissue in lung cancer. Study-level points and caveats: Top 100 clones took a larger repertoire share in normal lung.

This clonotype turned up a few times. What it binds is not known. A clone one base away is much larger, so this may be a read error. This sample's RNA came from whole unsorted tissue. Three rounds of nested PCR, following a modified ARM-PCR protocol, produced the TCRbeta library. TCRdb re-called the multiplex PCR reads through MiXCR, storing one row per CDR3 protein. In the table there are some 84,000 distinct CDR3 sequences, around 65% of which are singletons. CDR3 size: 18 residues. Germline V CDR1 and CDR2: SGHNT, YYREEE (reference sequence). The J gene is TRBJ2-1, the V gene TRBV5-4; D might be TRBD2 (6 bases). Sequencing used lung tumor tissue. This clonotype originated in a man in his 70s with non-small cell lung cancer. The DNA for the CDR3 is TGTGCCAGCAGTGCCTCCCCCTTTAGCCGGAGGGAAGGCAATGAGCTGTTCTTC. Its protein product is CASSASPFSRREGNELFF.